This T cell receptor (beta chain) stems from a study of T-cell memory formation after mild COVID-19. Study-level information: Largely donor-specific sequence clusters came from a couple of donors.

Only a few counts were recorded for this clonotype. The antigen is unknown. One entry per CDR3 protein results from TCRdb running MiXCR on the 5' RACE reads. There are 300,000 to 400,000 distinct CDR3 sequences in the sample; around 13% occur only once, and 20% to 25% lies in the top ten. Study results and caveats: Clones shrinking between day 15 and 85 showed a balanced CD4/CD8 split, and those that grew later tilted toward CD4+. CD8+ contracting clones occupied EMRA, while CD4+ ones occupied mainly CM and EM.

Sequenced sample: PBMCs or a T cell subset sorted from them (not recorded which). The source of this sequence is a young man who had mild COVID-19 (a few samples of this study predate the infection). Cell type and time point are not known.

The CDR3 region is CASSQEPGRAQETQYF. Written as DNA, the CDR3 is TGTGCCAGCAGCCAAGAGCCAGGACGGGCCCAAGAGACCCAGTACTTC. The V and J genes are TRBV3-1 and TRBJ2-5, with no clear D. With 0 bases removed from V and 1 base from J, the gap between germline ends came to 12 bases. Germline values: CDR1 LGHDT, CDR2 YNNKEL (reference sequence). The CDR3 consists of 16 residues.